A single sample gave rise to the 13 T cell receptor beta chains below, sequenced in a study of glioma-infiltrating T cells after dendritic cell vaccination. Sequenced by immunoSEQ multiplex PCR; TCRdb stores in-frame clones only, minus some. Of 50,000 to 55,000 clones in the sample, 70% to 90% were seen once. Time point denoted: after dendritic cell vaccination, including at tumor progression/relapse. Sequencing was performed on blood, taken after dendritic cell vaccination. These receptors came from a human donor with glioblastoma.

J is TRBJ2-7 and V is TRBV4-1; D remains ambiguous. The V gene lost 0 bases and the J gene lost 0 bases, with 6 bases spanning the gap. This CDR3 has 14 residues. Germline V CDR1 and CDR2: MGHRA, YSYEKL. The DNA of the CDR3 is TGCGCCAGCAGCCAAGAGAGAAACTCCTACGAGCAGTACTTC. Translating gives CASSQERNSYEQYF.

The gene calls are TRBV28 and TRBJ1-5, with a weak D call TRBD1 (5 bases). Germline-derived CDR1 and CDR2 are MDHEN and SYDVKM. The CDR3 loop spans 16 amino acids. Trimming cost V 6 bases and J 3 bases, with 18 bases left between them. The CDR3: CASSPLGGGLNQPQHF. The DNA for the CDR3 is TGTGCCAGCAGCCCGCTGGGGGGTGGCCTCAATCAGCCCCAGCATTTT. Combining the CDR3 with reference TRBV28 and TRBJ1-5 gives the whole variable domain DVKVTQSSRYLVKRTGEKVFLECVQDMDHENMFWYRQDPGLGLRLIYFSYDVKMKEKGDIPEGYSVSREKKERFSLILESASTNQTSMYLCASSPLGGGLNQPQHFGDGTRLSIL.

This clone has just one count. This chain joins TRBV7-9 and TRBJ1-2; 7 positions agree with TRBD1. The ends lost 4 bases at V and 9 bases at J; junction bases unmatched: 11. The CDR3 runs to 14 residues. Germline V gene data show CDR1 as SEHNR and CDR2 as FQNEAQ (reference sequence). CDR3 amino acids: CASSSGQTGSSYTF. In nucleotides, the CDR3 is TGTGCCAGCAGCTCTGGCCAGACAGGGAGCAGCTACACCTTC. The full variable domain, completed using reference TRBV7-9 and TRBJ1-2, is DTGVSQNPRHKITKRGQNVTFRCDPISEHNRLYWYRQTLGQGPEFLTYFQNEAQLEKSRLLSDRFSAERPKGSFSTLEIQRTEQGDSAMYLCASSSGQTGSSYTFGSGTRLTVV.

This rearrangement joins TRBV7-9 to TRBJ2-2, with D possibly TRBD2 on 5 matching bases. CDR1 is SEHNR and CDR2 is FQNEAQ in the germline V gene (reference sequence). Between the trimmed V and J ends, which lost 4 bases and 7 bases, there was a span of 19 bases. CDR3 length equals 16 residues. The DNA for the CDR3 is TGTGCCAGCAGCTCCTGGTCGAGCTCCGGGATCGGGGAGCTGTTTTTT. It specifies CASSSWSSSGIGELFF.

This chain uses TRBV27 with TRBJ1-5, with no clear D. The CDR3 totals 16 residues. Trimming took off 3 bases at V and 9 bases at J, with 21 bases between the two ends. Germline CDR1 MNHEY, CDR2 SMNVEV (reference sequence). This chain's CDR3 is CASSFVLLGGRGPQHF. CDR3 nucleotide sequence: TGTGCCAGCAGTTTTGTCCTTTTGGGTGGGCGGGGGCCCCAGCATTTT.

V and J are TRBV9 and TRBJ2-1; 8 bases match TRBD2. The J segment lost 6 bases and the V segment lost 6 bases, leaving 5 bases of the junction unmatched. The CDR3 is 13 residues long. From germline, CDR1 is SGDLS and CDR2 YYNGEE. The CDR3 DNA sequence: TGTGCCAGCAACCTAGCGGGTGGCAATGAGCAGTTCTTC. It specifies CASNLAGGNEQFF.

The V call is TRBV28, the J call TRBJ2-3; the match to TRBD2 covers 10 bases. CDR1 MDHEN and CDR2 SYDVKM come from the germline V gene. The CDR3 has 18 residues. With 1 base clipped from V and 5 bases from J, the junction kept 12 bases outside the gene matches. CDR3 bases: TGTGCCAGCAGTTTATTTGGCGGAGCGGGAGGGCATGAAGATACGCAGTATTTT. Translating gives CASSLFGGAGGHEDTQYF.

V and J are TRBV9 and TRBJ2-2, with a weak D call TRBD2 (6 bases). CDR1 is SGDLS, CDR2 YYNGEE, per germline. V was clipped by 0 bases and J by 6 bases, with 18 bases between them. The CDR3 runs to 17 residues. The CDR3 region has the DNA TGTGCCAGCAGCGTAGGATTGGGAGGATCGGGGTCCGGGGAGCTGTTTTTT. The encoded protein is CASSVGLGGSGSGELFF.

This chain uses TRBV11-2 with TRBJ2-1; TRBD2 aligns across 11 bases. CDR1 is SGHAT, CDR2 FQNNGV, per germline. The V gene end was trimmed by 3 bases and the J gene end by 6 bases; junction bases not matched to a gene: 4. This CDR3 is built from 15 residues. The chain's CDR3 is CASSLVGTSGNEQFF. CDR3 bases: TGTGCCAGCAGCTTGGTAGGGACTAGCGGCAATGAGCAGTTCTTC.

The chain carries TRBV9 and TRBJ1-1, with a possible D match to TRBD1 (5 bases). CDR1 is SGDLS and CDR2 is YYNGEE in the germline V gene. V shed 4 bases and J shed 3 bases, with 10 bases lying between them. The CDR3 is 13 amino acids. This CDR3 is CASSPTRDTEAFF. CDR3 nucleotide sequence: TGTGCCAGCAGCCCTACCAGGGACACTGAAGCTTTCTTT.

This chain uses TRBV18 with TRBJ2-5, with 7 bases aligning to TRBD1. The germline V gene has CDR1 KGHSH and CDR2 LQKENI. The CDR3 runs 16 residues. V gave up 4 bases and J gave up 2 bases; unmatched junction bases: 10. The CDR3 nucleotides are TGTGCCAGCTCACTAGAACTCCCGGGACAGCAAGAGACCCAGTACTTC. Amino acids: CASSLELPGQQETQYF.

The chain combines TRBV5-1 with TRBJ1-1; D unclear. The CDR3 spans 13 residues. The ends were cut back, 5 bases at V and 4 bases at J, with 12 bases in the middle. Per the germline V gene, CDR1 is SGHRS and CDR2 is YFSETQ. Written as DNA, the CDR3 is TGCGCCAGCAGGCGGGGAGGTAGCACTGAAGCTTTCTTT. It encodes CASRRGGSTEAFF.

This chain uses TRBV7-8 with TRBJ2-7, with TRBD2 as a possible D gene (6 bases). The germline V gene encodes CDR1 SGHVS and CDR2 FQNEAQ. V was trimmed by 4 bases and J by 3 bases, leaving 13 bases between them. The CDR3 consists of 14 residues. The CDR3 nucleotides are TGTGCCAGCAGCTATACTAGCACCCTCTACGAGCAGTACTTC. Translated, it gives CASSYTSTLYEQYF.